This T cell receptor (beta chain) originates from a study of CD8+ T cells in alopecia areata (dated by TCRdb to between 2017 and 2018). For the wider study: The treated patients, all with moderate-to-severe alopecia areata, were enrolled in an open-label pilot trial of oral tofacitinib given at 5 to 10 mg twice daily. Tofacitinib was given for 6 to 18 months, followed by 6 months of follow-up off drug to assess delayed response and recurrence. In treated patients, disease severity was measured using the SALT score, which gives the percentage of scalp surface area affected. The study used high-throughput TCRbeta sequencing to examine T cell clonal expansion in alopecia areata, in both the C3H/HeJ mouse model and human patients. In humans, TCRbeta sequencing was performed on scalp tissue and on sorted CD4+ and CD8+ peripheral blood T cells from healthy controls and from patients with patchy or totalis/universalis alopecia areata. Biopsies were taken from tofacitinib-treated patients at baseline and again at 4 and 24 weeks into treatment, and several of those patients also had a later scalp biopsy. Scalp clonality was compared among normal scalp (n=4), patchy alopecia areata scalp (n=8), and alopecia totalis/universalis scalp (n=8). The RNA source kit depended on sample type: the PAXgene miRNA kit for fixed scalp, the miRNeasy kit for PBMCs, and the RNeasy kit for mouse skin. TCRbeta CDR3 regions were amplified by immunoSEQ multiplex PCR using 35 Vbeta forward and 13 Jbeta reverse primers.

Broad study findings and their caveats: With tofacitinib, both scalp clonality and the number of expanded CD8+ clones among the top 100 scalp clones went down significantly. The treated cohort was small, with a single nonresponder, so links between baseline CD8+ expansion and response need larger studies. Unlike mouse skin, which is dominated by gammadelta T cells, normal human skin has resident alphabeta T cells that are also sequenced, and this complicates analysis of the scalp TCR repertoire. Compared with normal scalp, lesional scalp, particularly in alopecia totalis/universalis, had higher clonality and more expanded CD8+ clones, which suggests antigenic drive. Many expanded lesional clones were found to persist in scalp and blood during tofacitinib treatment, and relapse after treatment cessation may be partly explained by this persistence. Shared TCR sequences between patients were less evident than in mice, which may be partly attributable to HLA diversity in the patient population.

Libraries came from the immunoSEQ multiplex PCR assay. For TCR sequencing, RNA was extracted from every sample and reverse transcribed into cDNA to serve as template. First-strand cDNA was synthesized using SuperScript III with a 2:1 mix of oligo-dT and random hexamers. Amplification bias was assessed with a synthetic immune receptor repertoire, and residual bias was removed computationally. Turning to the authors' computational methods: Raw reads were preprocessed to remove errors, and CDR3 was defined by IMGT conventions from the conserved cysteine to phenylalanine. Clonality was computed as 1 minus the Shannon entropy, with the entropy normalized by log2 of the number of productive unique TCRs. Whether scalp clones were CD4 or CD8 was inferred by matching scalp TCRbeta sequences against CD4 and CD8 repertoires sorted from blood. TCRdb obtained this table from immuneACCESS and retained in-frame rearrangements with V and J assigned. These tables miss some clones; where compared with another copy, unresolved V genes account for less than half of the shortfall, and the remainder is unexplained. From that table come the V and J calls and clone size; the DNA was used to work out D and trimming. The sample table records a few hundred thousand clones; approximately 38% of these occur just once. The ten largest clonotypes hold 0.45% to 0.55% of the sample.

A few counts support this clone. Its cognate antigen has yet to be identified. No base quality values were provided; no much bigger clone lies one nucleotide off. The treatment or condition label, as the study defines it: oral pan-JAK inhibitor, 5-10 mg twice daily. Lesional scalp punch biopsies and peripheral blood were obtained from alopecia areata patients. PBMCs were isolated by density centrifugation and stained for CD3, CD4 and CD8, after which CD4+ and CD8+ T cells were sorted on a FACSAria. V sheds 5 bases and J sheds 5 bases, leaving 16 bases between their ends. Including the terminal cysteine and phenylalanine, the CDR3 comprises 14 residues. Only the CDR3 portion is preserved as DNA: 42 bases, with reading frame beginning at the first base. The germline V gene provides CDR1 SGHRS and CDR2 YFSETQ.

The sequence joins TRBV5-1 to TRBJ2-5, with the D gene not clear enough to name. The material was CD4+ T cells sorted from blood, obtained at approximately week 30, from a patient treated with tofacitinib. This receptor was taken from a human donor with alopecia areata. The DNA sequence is TGCGCCAGCAGGCAAAAGGACGGCCCGGAGACCCAGTACTTC. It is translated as CASRQKDGPETQYF.